The clone carrying this T cell receptor (beta chain) was seen only a few times. The entry originates in a study of cytomegalovirus exposure and HLA in healthy donors. CDR3 size: 16 residues. V was cut by 5 bases and J by 5 bases, with 22 bases left in between. Per the germline V gene, CDR1 is SGHDT and CDR2 is YYEEEE. TCRdb keeps only in-frame clones here, not all; method: immunoSEQ multiplex PCR. The sample holds about 160,000 clones; just under 90% are singletons and the top ten take over 4%. The sequenced sample was PBMCs. The TCR was taken from a man between 18 and 35 years old in good health and CMV-seropositive. The chain is built from TRBV5-6 and TRBJ1-2; possibly TRBD1 for D (6 bases). This chain's CDR3 is CASRLLPQGLGYGYTF. CDR3 DNA: TGTGCCAGCAGGCTTTTACCTCAGGGGCTAGGGTATGGCTACACCTTC.